The 16 T cell receptor beta chains reported below all come from one sample, sequenced in a study of metastatic and nonmetastatic thyroid tumors. TCRdb re-called clones via MiXCR from the PCR reads. The data hold about 69,000 clones, with approximately 14% observed a single time. Before thyroid surgery, none of the patients had received any treatment. Sequenced sample: blood. The origin of the receptors is a male donor with papillary thyroid cancer or a benign thyroid nodule (not recorded which). Some clones in this sample may be carry-over from other donors' samples.

The chain joins TRBV30 to TRBJ2-3; TRBD2 aligns across 8 bases. The CDR3 length is 14 residues. Germline lookup yields CDR1 GTSNPN and CDR2 SVGIG (reference sequence). V shed 3 bases and J 2 bases; nucleotides not matched to a gene: 4. CDR3 coding DNA: TGTGCCTGGAGGTGGGGACTAGACACAGATACGCAGTATTTT. Amino acid sequence: CAWRWGLDTDTQYF.

This clone was detected many times. The J gene is TRBJ1-2, the V gene TRBV29-1; 10 bases are a match to TRBD1. Trimming removed 7 bases from V and 10 bases from J; junction bases left unmatched: 9. The germline V gene has CDR1 SQVTM and CDR2 ANQGSEA. The CDR3 contains 12 residues. CDR3 region: CSAWGDRGDYTF. The CDR3 DNA sequence: TGCAGCGCATGGGGGGACAGGGGTGACTACACCTTC.

This clone was found a few times. A much larger clone differs by one base, so this may be a read error. The chain employs TRBV10-3 and TRBJ2-3; D may correspond to TRBD1 or TRBD2 (5 bases each). V was clipped by 4 bases and J by 5 bases, with 13 bases between them. The CDR3 extends over 14 amino acids. From germline, CDR1 is ENHRY and CDR2 SYGVKD. As DNA, the CDR3 is TGTGCCATCAGTGCGGACGAGGGGCAAGATACGCAGTATTTT. It encodes CAISADEGQDTQYF.

This clone has at least ten counts. At the DNA level, this CDR3 is encoded by other sequences in the same sample as well. This rearrangement joins TRBV7-9 to TRBJ2-7, with TRBD2 matching over 8 bases. The CDR3 totals 15 residues. Germline CDR1 is SEHNR and CDR2 is FQNEAQ (reference sequence). The V and J ends lost 5 bases and 3 bases, in that order; junction bases with no gene match: 9. CDR3 DNA: TGTGCCAGCAGCCGACTAGCGAGCGAAAACTACGAGCAGTACTTC. Its translation: CASSRLASENYEQYF.

On this clone: A read error may explain this, as a much larger clone is one base away. The chain couples TRBV9 to TRBJ2-5, with D perhaps being TRBD1 or TRBD2 (5 bases each). CDR3 size: 14 residues. CDR1 SGDLS and CDR2 YYNGEE come from the germline V gene. V lost 4 bases and J lost 2, with 12 bases in between. The CDR3 nucleotides are TGTGCCAGCAGCAACCGGGACGGACAAGAGACCCAGTACTTC. It translates to CASSNRDGQETQYF.

This clone was detected many times. The V gene is TRBV6-1, the J gene TRBJ2-3; the match to TRBD1 covers 7 bases. With V trimmed by 5 bases and J by 1 base, 6 bases remained unmatched. The CDR3 extends over 15 amino acids. The germline V gene encodes CDR1 MNHNS and CDR2 SASEGT. CDR3 in DNA: TGTGCCAGCAGTCCTCGACAGGGAGGCACAGATACGCAGTATTTT. Translated, it gives CASSPRQGGTDTQYF.

There are many counts of this clone. V usage is TRBV14 and J usage is TRBJ1-1; TRBD1 matches at 8 bases. V lost 2 bases to trimming and J lost 0 bases; unmatched junction nucleotides: 5. Germline loops: CDR1 SGHDN, CDR2 FVKESK. The CDR3 has 16 residues. The DNA for the CDR3 is TGTGCCAGCAGCCAACTGACAGGGGATATGAACACTGAAGCTTTCTTT. This translates into CASSQLTGDMNTEAFF. The variable domain in full, with the rest retrieved from reference TRBV14 and TRBJ1-1, is EAGVTQFPSHSVIEKGQTVTLRCDPISGHDNLYWYRRVMGKEIKFLLHFVKESKQDESGMPNNRFLAERTGGTYSTLKVQPAELEDSGVYFCASSQLTGDMNTEAFFGQGTRLTVV.

Ten or more counts support this clone. This chain uses TRBV5-1 with TRBJ1-5, with a weak D call TRBD1 (5 bases). The V gene lost 4 bases and the J gene lost 0 bases, with 11 bases spanning the gap. Germline V lookup: CDR1 SGHRS, CDR2 YFSETQ. This CDR3 is 15 amino acids long. CDR3 loop: CASSISGNSNQPQHF. Here the CDR3 DNA reads TGCGCCAGCAGCATCTCAGGGAATAGCAATCAGCCCCAGCATTTT. Full variable domain (outside the CDR3, taken from reference TRBV5-1 and TRBJ1-5): KAGVTQTPRYLIKTRGQQVTLSCSPISGHRSVSWYQQTPGQGLQFLFEYFSETQRNKGNFPGRFSGRQFSNSRSEMNVSTLELGDSALYLCASSISGNSNQPQHFGDGTRLSIL.

This clone was seen at least ten times. The rearrangement joins TRBV6-1 to TRBJ1-2, with D perhaps matching TRBD1 (5 bases). V was shortened by 0 bases and J by 4 bases, with 12 bases between the two germline ends. CDR1 MNHNS and CDR2 SASEGT come from the germline V gene. The CDR3 consists of 15 residues. Here the CDR3 reads CASSEAPGAGYGYTF. The CDR3 DNA is TGTGCCAGCAGTGAAGCGCCTGGGGCGGGCTATGGCTACACCTTC.

Of note for this clone: The junction departs from germline at one end; a sequencing error may be responsible. The chain is built from TRBV19 and TRBJ2-2, with a tentative D call TRBD2 (5 bases). This CDR3 is built from 14 residues. The germline gives CDR1 LNHDA, CDR2 SQIVND (reference sequence). The CDR3 nucleotides read TGTGCCAGTAGTAAAGGGTGGCACACCGGGGAACTGTTTTTT. Its translation is CASSKGWHTGELFF.

This clone was detected a few times. The V gene is TRBV19, the J gene TRBJ1-2, with D maybe TRBD1 (5 bases). The CDR3 is made up of 11 amino acids. Germline V gene data show CDR1 as LNHDA and CDR2 as SQIVND (reference sequence). The chain's CDR3 is CVLQEPYGYTF. The CDR3 DNA reads TGTGTCCTACAGGAGCCTTATGGCTACACCTTC. Using reference TRBV19 and TRBJ1-2 for the parts outside the CDR3, the full variable domain is DGGITQSPKYLFRKEGQNVTLSCEQNLNHDAMYWYRQDPGQGLRLIYYSQIVNDFQKGDIAEGYSVSREKKESFPLTVTSAQKNPTAFYLCVLQEPYGYTFGSGTRLTVV.

In this sample, this clone turned up many times. The rearrangement joins TRBV20-1 to TRBJ1-5; D gene uncertain. CDR1 and CDR2 from the germline V gene are DFQATT and SNEGSKA (reference sequence). CDR3 length: 14 amino acids. V lost 0 bases and J lost 0, with 6 bases in between. This chain's CDR3 is CSARDDFSNQPQHF. CDR3 in DNA: TGCAGTGCTAGAGACGACTTTAGCAATCAGCCCCAGCATTTT.

This clone was seen many times. The chain employs TRBV20-1 and TRBJ2-5, with 11 bases identical to TRBD2. V trimming: 0 bases; J trimming: 4 bases; junction bases outside the gene matches: 10. Germline V lookup: CDR1 DFQATT, CDR2 SNEGSKA (reference sequence). The CDR3 is made up of 17 amino acids. CDR3 region: CSAREGLASGRLETQYF. The CDR3 DNA is TGCAGTGCTAGAGAGGGGTTGGCTAGCGGGAGGTTAGAGACCCAGTACTTC.

The table lists this clone with many counts. The chain has TRBV27 and TRBJ1-1; D call uncertain. The CDR3 runs 15 residues. Between the trimmed V and J ends, which lost 5 bases and 1 base, there was a span of 14 bases. CDR1 is MNHEY and CDR2 is SMNVEV in the germline V gene (reference sequence). CDR3: CASSGGIRGNTEAFF. The DNA for the CDR3 is TGTGCCAGCAGTGGAGGGATACGAGGGAACACTGAAGCTTTCTTT.

This clone showed up just a few times. The chain uses TRBV12-3 or TRBV12-4 and TRBJ1-2, with 7 bases aligning to TRBD1. With 8 bases clipped from V and 4 bases from J, the junction kept 10 bases outside the gene matches. The CDR3 contains 14 residues. In DNA, the CDR3 is TGTGCCAGCTCACCACAGGGGAGCCGCTATGGCTACACCTTC. This translates into CASSPQGSRYGYTF.

This clone was observed at least ten times. V is TRBV20-1 and J is TRBJ2-5, with D tentatively TRBD2 (7 bases). Looked up from germline, CDR1 is DFQATT and CDR2 is SNEGSKA (reference sequence). Trimming left V 0 bases short and J 5 bases short, with 13 bases between. This CDR3 has 14 amino acids. The CDR3 here is CSARDGGGSETQYF. The CDR3 DNA reads TGCAGTGCTAGAGATGGGGGGGGCAGCGAGACCCAGTACTTC.